The 26 T cell receptor beta chains below all came from one sample that was sequenced in a study of T-cell memory formation after mild COVID-19. TCRdb processed the 5' RACE reads anew with MiXCR; each CDR3 protein has one entry. The sample lists over 120,000 distinct CDR3 sequences, over 6% occurring once. Sample: PBMCs or a T cell subset sorted from them (not recorded which). These receptors all come from an adult woman who had mild COVID-19 (a few samples of this study predate the infection). Cell type and time point are not known.

The table lists this clonotype with many counts. This chain joins TRBV3-1 and TRBJ2-5; TRBD2 is a possible D gene (6 bases). The germline gives CDR1 LGHDT, CDR2 YNNKEL (reference sequence). Trimming removed 2 bases at V and 2 bases at J, with 15 bases between. This CDR3 spans 16 amino acids. CDR3 sequence reads: CASSQLGYGLQETQYF. The CDR3 bases are TGTGCCAGCAGCCAATTGGGGTACGGACTACAAGAGACCCAGTACTTC.

This clonotype was counted a few times. This chain uses TRBV10-3 with TRBJ2-7; maybe TRBD1 (6 bases). The germline CDR1 and CDR2 sequences are ENHRY and SYGVKD. The CDR3 sequence is 13 residues long. The ends were cut back, 9 bases at V and 7 bases at J, with 19 bases in the middle. For the CDR3, the DNA is TGTGCCATACAGGGTGATGGCTCGAGGGAGCAGTACTTC. Amino acids: CAIQGDGSREQYF.

There are many counts of this clonotype. The V call is TRBV7-7, the J call TRBJ2-2; D is uncertain. The CDR3 sequence is 11 residues long. Germline loops: CDR1 SSHAT, CDR2 FNYEAQ (reference sequence). The CDR3 region has the DNA TGTGCTAGCCCGAACACCGGGGAGCTGTTTTTT. Translation gives CASPNTGELFF.

This clonotype was seen repeatedly, ten times or more. The chain carries TRBV27 and TRBJ1-2; the D gene is possibly TRBD1 (6 bases). Deletions cut 2 bases from V and 6 bases from J, with 10 bases between. The CDR3 sequence is 13 residues long. Germline V gene data show CDR1 as MNHEY and CDR2 as SMNVEV (reference sequence). CDR3 coding DNA: TGTGCCAGCAGTTTAAGGCAGGGGCATGGCTACACCTTC. This gives the protein CASSLRQGHGYTF.

A note on this clonotype: Just one base apart from a much larger clone, this may be a read error. The chain combines TRBV20-1 with TRBJ2-3; 7 bases line up with TRBD2. Germline V gene sequence: CDR1 DFQATT, CDR2 SNEGSKA (reference sequence). The CDR3 spans 14 residues. The CDR3 loop is CSAHRDYSTDKQYF. The CDR3 DNA reads TGCAGTGCTCACCGGGACTACAGCACAGATAAGCAGTATTTT.

This clonotype was seen a handful of times. The chain carries TRBV2 and TRBJ2-5, with D unresolved. CDR3 size: 13 residues. The V end lost 3 bases, the J end lost 1 base, and 6 bases lay between the germline ends. Per the germline V gene, CDR1 is SNHLY and CDR2 is FYNNEI. The CDR3 loop reads CASSEVFQETQYF. The CDR3 DNA reads TGTGCCAGCAGTGAGGTATTCCAAGAGACCCAGTACTTC. The full variable domain, with the rest looked up from reference TRBV2 and TRBJ2-5, is EPEVTQTPSHQVTQMGQEVILRCVPISNHLYFYWYRQILGQKVEFLVSFYNNEISEKSEIFDDQFSVERPDGSNFTLKIRSTKLEDSAMYFCASSEVFQETQYFGPGTRLLVL.

This clonotype was found many times. The chain combines TRBV24-1 with TRBJ2-1; 7 bases are a match to TRBD1. Germline V gives CDR1 KGHDR, CDR2 SFDVKD. J gave up 8 bases and V 6 bases, and 12 bases lay outside the gene matches. This CDR3 region has 15 residues. CDR3 protein: CATSSTGTVKDEQFF. CDR3 coding DNA: TGTGCCACCAGTTCCACCGGGACAGTAAAGGATGAGCAGTTCTTC.

This clonotype was seen more than once but under ten times. The genes are TRBV6-2 or TRBV6-3 and TRBJ2-7; TRBD2 aligns across 9 bases. The V segment lost 0 bases and the J segment 4 bases; nucleotides outside the gene matches: 16. The V gene's germline CDR1 is MNHEY and CDR2 SVGEGT. The CDR3 consists of 19 residues. CDR3 DNA: TGTGCCAGCAGTTACTCGTCGGTGCGACTTGCGGGAGGGAGGTACGAGCAGTACTTC. Its translation is CASSYSSVRLAGGRYEQYF.

The V and J genes are TRBV30 and TRBJ2-1; D remains ambiguous. The CDR3 totals 11 residues. V was clipped by 2 bases and J by 8 bases, with 7 bases between them. Germline V gene lookup returns CDR1 GTSNPN and CDR2 SVGIG (reference sequence). CDR3 in amino acids: CAWSSGHEQFF. The CDR3 DNA reads TGTGCCTGGAGTTCAGGACATGAGCAGTTCTTC.

In this sample, this clonotype turned up a few times. The V gene is TRBV20-1, the J gene TRBJ2-5; D perhaps matches TRBD1 (5 bases). Germline V lookup: CDR1 DFQATT, CDR2 SNEGSKA (reference sequence). The V gene lost 3 bases and the J gene lost 4 bases, with 12 bases spanning the gap. The CDR3 has 13 residues. The CDR3 reads CSASDGAGETQYF. The CDR3 DNA reads TGCAGTGCTAGCGATGGGGCCGGAGAGACCCAGTACTTC.

A note on this clonotype: Since a much larger clone is just one base distant, this may be a read error. V and J are TRBV7-9 and TRBJ1-5; D may be TRBD1 (6 bases). This CDR3 is 15 amino acids long. The germline V and J ends were trimmed by 4 bases and 3 bases, with 13 bases remaining between them. The germline V gene encodes CDR1 SEHNR and CDR2 FQNEAQ (reference sequence). The CDR3 loop reads CASSSGTWVNQPQHF. As DNA, the CDR3 is TGTGCCAGCAGCTCCGGGACATGGGTCAATCAGCCCCAGCATTTT. Complete variable domain (other parts from reference TRBV7-9 and TRBJ1-5): DTGVSQNPRHKITKRGQNVTFRCDPISEHNRLYWYRQTLGQGPEFLTYFQNEAQLEKSRLLSDRFSAERPKGSFSTLEIQRTEQGDSAMYLCASSSGTWVNQPQHFGDGTRLSIL.

In this sample, this clonotype turned up a few times. The J gene is TRBJ2-7, the V gene TRBV5-1; 9 bases match TRBD1. CDR3 length: 16 amino acids. Germline V gene sequence: CDR1 SGHRS, CDR2 YFSETQ. With 2 bases clipped from V and 4 bases from J, the junction kept 10 bases outside the gene matches. CDR3 sequence (DNA): TGCGCCAGCAGCTTTAATCCCCCGGGACAGGGTTACGAGCAGTACTTC. Its protein is CASSFNPPGQGYEQYF.

The sample holds a few counts of this clonotype. Relative to the germline gene, one junction end is altered; a read error may explain this. The chain recombines TRBV4-1 with TRBJ2-1, with 9 bases fitting TRBD2. This CDR3 contains 15 residues. Germline loops: CDR1 MGHRA, CDR2 YSYEKL. The CDR3 protein is CASSQRGGFLNERFF. The CDR3 coding sequence is TGCGCCAGCAGCCAGCGGGGGGGGTTTCTCAATGAGCGGTTCTTC.

In this sample, this clonotype turned up a few times. The V gene is TRBV5-1, the J gene TRBJ1-1; unclear D gene. The length of the CDR3 is 11 residues. Germline loops: CDR1 SGHRS, CDR2 YFSETQ. The germline V and J ends were trimmed by 3 bases and 2 bases, with 2 bases remaining between them. The CDR3 loop reads CASSSNTEAFF. For the CDR3, the DNA is TGCGCCAGCAGCTCTAACACTGAAGCTTTCTTT.

V is TRBV12-3 or TRBV12-4 and J is TRBJ1-2; no definite D call. The CDR3 has 13 amino acids. Trimming pared 6 bases from V and 1 base from J, leaving 9 bases between. CDR3 protein: CASSPVLNYGYTF. CDR3 nucleotides: TGTGCCAGCAGCCCGGTCCTTAACTATGGCTACACCTTC.

This clonotype has only a few counts. The chain carries TRBV18 and TRBJ1-5; 8 bases map to TRBD1. V lost 3 bases to trimming and J lost 2 bases; unmatched junction nucleotides: 3. The germline CDR1 and CDR2 sequences are KGHSH and LQKENI. The CDR3 has 15 amino acids. CDR3 residues: CASSPSDRGNQPQHF. As DNA, the CDR3 is TGTGCCAGCTCACCCTCGGACAGGGGCAATCAGCCCCAGCATTTT.

V usage is TRBV20-1 and J usage is TRBJ2-7; no clear D gene. Germline V gives CDR1 DFQATT, CDR2 SNEGSKA (reference sequence). V dropped 0 bases and J dropped 2 bases, with 17 bases sitting between them. This CDR3 region has 16 residues. Here the CDR3 reads CSARDSSNEFAYEQYF. The CDR3 DNA is TGCAGTGCTAGAGATTCTTCCAACGAATTCGCCTACGAGCAGTACTTC.

At least ten counts were recorded for this clonotype. The chain couples TRBV12-3 or TRBV12-4 to TRBJ2-1, with 9 positions matching TRBD2. The CDR3 length is 22 residues. V dropped 2 bases and J dropped 7; count of bases not matched to a gene: 27. The CDR3 sequence: CASSLIPLGVTSGPMGLNEQFF. CDR3 DNA sequence: TGTGCCAGCAGTTTAATTCCCCTTGGGGTGACTAGCGGTCCGATGGGGCTTAATGAGCAGTTCTTC.

This clonotype was recorded many times. The gene calls are TRBV4-3 and TRBJ1-6; a possible D gene is TRBD1 (5 bases). The germline gives CDR1 LGHNA, CDR2 YSLEER. With 0 bases removed from V and 7 bases from J, the gap between germline ends came to 13 bases. This CDR3 contains 16 residues. For the CDR3, the DNA is TGCGCCAGCAGCCAAGATCTGAGGGGCGGGAATTCACCCCTCCACTTT. This gives the protein CASSQDLRGGNSPLHF.

A few counts support this clonotype. This chain's CDR3 is CASSQVSTAGNEQFF. The DNA for the CDR3 is TGTGCCAGCAGCCAAGTCTCCACGGCGGGCAATGAGCAGTTCTTC. The chain carries TRBV4-2 and TRBJ2-1; D possibly corresponds to TRBD2 (5 bases). The ends were cut back, 1 base at V and 6 bases at J, with 13 bases in the middle. The CDR3 runs to 15 residues. CDR1 LGHNA and CDR2 YNFKEQ come from the germline V gene.

V is TRBV19 and J is TRBJ1-4; TRBD1 agrees at 8 bases. V lost 5 bases to trimming and J lost 11 bases; unmatched junction nucleotides: 16. The CDR3 runs to 16 residues. Germline V gene sequence: CDR1 LNHDA, CDR2 SQIVND (reference sequence). The CDR3 nucleotides are TGTGCCAGTAGTCCATTCGGACAGGGAGACCAAGCCAAACTGTTTTTT. Residues: CASSPFGQGDQAKLFF.

The chain joins TRBV12-3 or TRBV12-4 to TRBJ2-7; perhaps TRBD1 as D (6 bases). The germline V and J ends were trimmed by 4 bases and 4 bases, with 14 bases remaining between them. CDR3 length equals 14 residues. CDR3 bases: TGTGCCAGCAGTTCCTTCAGTGGGACATACGAGCAGTACTTC. As protein: CASSSFSGTYEQYF.

This clonotype has at least ten counts. The chain has TRBV18 and TRBJ2-1; D gene uncertain. V lost 2 bases and J lost 2, with 10 bases in between. This CDR3 is built from 15 residues. CDR1 and CDR2 (germline): KGHSH, LQKENI. As DNA, the CDR3 is TGTGCCAGCTCACCAGCCAACCCAACCTACAATGAGCAGTTCTTC. It is translated as CASSPANPTYNEQFF.

This clonotype was found many times. The CDR3 reads CASTDGTEAFF. DNA for the CDR3: TGCGCCAGCACGGATGGTACTGAAGCTTTCTTT. The chain combines TRBV5-1 with TRBJ1-1; D remains ambiguous. The CDR3 spans 11 residues. Per germline, CDR1 SGHRS and CDR2 YFSETQ. Trimming left V 6 bases short and J 5 bases short, with 8 bases between.

This clonotype has just a few counts. The chain is built from TRBV4-3 and TRBJ1-2; the match to TRBD1 covers 7 bases. This CDR3 comprises 16 residues. The V segment lost 0 bases and the J segment 4 bases; nucleotides outside the gene matches: 8. Germline CDR1 LGHNA, CDR2 YSLEER. The CDR3 region is CASSQDVAGTAYGYTF. In nucleotides, the CDR3 is TGCGCCAGCAGCCAAGATGTCGCGGGGACAGCCTATGGCTACACCTTC.

The chain employs TRBV3-1 and TRBJ1-1, with TRBD1 identical over 9 bases. J gave up 1 base and V 4 bases, and 4 bases lay outside the gene matches. The CDR3 loop spans 15 amino acids. Germline CDR1 LGHDT, CDR2 YNNKEL (reference sequence). The CDR3 protein is CASSPYRGQNTEAFF. The CDR3 nucleotides read TGTGCCAGCAGCCCTTACAGGGGGCAGAACACTGAAGCTTTCTTT.